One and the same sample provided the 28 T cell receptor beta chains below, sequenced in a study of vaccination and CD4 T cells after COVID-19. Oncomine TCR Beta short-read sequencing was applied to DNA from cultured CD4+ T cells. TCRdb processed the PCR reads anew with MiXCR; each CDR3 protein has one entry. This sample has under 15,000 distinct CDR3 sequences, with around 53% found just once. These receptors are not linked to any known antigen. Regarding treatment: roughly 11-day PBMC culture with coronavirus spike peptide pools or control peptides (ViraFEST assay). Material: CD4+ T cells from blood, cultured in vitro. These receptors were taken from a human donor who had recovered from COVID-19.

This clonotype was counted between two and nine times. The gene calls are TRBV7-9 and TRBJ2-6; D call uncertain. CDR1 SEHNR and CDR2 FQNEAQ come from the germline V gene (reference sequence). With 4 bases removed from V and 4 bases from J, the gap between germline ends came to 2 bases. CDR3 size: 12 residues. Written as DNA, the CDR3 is TGTGCCAGCAGCTCAGGGGCCAACGTCCTGACTTTC. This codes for CASSSGANVLTF. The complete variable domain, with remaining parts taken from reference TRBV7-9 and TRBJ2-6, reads DTGVSQNPRHKITKRGQNVTFRCDPISEHNRLYWYRQTLGQGPEFLTYFQNEAQLEKSRLLSDRFSAERPKGSFSTLEIQRTEQGDSAMYLCASSSGANVLTFGAGSRLTVL.

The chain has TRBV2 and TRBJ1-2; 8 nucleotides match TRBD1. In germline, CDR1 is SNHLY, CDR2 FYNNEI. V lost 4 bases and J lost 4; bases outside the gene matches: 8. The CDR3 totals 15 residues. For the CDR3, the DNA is TGTGCCAGCAGTGGGGACAGGCCGTCTCTCTATGGCTACACCTTC. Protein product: CASSGDRPSLYGYTF.

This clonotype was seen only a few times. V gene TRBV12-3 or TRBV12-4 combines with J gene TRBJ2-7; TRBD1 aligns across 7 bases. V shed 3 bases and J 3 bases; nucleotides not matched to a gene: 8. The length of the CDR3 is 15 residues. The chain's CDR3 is CASSLMWGQSYEQYF. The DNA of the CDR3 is TGTGCCAGCAGTTTGATGTGGGGACAGAGCTACGAGCAGTACTTC.

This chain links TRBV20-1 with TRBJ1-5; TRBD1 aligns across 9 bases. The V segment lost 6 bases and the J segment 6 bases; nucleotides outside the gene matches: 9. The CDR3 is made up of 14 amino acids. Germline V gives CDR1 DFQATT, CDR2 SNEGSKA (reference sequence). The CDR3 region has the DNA TGCAGTGCGTGGACAGGGGACAGCGGTCAGCCCCAGCATTTT. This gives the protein CSAWTGDSGQPQHF.

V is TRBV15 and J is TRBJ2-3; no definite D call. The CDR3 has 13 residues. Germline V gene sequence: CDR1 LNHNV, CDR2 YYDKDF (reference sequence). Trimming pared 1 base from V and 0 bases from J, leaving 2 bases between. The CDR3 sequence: CATSRVSTDTQYF. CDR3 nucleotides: TGTGCCACCAGCAGAGTGAGCACAGATACGCAGTATTTT.

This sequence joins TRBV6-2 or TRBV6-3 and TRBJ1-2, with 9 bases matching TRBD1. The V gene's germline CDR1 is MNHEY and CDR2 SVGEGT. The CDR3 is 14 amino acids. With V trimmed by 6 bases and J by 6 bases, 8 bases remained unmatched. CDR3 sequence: CASRKEQGANGYTF. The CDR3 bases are TGTGCCAGCAGAAAAGAACAGGGGGCGAATGGCTACACCTTC.

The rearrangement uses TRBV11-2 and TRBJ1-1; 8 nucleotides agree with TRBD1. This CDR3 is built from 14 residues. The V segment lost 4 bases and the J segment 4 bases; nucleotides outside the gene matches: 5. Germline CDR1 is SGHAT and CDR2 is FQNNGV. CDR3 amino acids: CASSSDRGGTEAFF. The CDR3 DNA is TGTGCCAGCAGCTCAGACAGGGGAGGCACTGAAGCTTTCTTT.

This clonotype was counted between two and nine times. The CDR3 loop reads CASSLQQGEETQYF. The CDR3 region has the DNA TGTGCCAGCAGCCTCCAACAGGGAGAAGAGACCCAGTACTTC. The genes are TRBV7-9 and TRBJ2-5; D is perhaps TRBD1 (6 bases). V shed 5 bases and J shed 3 bases, with 13 bases lying between them. Looked up from germline, CDR1 is SEHNR and CDR2 is FQNEAQ (reference sequence). The CDR3 covers 14 residues.

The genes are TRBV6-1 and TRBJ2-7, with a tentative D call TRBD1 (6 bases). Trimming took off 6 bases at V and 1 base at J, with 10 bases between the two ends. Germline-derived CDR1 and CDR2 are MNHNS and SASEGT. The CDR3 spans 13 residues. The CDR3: CASRRTASYEQYF. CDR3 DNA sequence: TGTGCCAGCAGAAGGACAGCTTCCTACGAGCAGTACTTC.

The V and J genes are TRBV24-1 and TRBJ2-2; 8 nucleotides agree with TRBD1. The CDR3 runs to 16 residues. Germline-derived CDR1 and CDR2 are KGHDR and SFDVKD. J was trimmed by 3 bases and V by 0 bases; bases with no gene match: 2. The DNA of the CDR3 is TGTGCCACCAGTGATTTGGCAGGGGGCGACACCGGGGAGCTGTTTTTT. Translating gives CATSDLAGGDTGELFF.

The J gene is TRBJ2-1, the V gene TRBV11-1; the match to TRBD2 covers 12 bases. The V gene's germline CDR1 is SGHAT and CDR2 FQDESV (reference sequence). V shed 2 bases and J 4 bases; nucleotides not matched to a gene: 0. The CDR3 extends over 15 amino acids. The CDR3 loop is CASSLLAGGYNEQFF. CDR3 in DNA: TGTGCCAGCAGCTTACTAGCGGGAGGGTACAATGAGCAGTTCTTC.

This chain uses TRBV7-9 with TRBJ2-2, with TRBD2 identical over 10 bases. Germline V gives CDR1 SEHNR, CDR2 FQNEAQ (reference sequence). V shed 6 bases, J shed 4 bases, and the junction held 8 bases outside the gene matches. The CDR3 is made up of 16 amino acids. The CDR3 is CASSGTSATSTGELFF. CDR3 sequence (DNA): TGTGCCAGCAGTGGGACTAGCGCGACGTCCACCGGGGAGCTGTTTTTT. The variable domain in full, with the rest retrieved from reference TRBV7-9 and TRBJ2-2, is DTGVSQNPRHKITKRGQNVTFRCDPISEHNRLYWYRQTLGQGPEFLTYFQNEAQLEKSRLLSDRFSAERPKGSFSTLEIQRTEQGDSAMYLCASSGTSATSTGELFFGEGSRLTVL.

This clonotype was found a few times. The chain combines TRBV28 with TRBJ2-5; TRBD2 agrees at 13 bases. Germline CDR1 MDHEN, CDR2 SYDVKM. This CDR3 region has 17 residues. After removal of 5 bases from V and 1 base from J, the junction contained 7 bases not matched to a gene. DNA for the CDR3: TGTGCCAGCAGTCGTTCGGGACTAGCGGGATTCCAAGAGACCCAGTACTTC. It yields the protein CASSRSGLAGFQETQYF.

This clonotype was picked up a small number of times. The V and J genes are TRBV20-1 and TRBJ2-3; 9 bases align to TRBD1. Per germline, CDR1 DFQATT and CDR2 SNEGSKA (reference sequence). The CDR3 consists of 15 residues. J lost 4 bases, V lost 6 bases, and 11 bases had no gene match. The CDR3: CSALRDRETADTQYF. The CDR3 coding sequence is TGCAGTGCGCTGAGGGACAGGGAAACGGCAGATACGCAGTATTTT.

Here the CDR3 DNA reads TGTGCCAGCAGTTTAATGACTAGCCAAGAGACCCAGTACTTC. It codes for CASSLMTSQETQYF. The rearrangement links TRBV12-3 or TRBV12-4 to TRBJ2-5, with D possibly TRBD2 on 6 matching bases. This CDR3 is built from 14 residues. Trimming took off 2 bases at V and 1 base at J, with 8 bases between the two ends.

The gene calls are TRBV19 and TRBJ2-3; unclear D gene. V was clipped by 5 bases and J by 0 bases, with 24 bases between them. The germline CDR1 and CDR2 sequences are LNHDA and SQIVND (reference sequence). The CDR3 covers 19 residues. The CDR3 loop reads CASSASSLQSLFSTDTQYF. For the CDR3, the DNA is TGTGCCAGTAGTGCCTCATCCTTGCAGTCACTATTTAGCACAGATACGCAGTATTTT.

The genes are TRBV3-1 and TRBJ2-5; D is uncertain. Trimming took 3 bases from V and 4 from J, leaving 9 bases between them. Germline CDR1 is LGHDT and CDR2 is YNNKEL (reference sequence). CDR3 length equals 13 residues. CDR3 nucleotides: TGTGCCAGCAGCCAGTATCAGCGAGAGACCCAGTACTTC. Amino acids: CASSQYQRETQYF.

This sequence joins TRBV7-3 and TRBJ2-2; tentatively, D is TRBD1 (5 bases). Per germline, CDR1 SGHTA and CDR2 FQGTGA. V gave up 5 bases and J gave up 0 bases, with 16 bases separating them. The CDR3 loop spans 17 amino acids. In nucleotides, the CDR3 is TGTGCCAGCAGCCTTTCCGGTGGGGCCGCGAACACCGGGGAGCTGTTTTTT. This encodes CASSLSGGAANTGELFF.

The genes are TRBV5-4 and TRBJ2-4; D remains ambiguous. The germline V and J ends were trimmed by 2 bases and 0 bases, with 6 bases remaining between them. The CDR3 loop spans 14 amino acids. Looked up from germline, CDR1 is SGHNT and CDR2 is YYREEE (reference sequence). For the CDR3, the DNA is TGTGCCAGCAGCTTCCTAGAAGCCAAAAACATTCAGTACTTC. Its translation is CASSFLEAKNIQYF. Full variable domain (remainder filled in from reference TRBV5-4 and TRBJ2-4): ETGVTQSPTHLIKTRGQQVTLRCSSQSGHNTVSWYQQALGQGPQFIFQYYREEENGRGNFPPRFSGLQFPNYSSELNVNALELDDSALYLCASSFLEAKNIQYFGAGTRLSVL.

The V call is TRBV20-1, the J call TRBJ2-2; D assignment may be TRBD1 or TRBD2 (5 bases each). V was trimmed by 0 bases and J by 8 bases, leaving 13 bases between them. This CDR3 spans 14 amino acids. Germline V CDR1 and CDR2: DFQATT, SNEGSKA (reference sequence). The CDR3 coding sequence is TGCAGTGCTAGAGACTCCGGGACCCAGGGGGAGCTGTTTTTT. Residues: CSARDSGTQGELFF.

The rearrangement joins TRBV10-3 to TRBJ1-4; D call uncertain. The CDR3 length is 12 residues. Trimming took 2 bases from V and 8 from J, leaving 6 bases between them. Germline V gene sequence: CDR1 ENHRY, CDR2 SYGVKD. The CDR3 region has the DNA TGTGCCATCAGTGAGGGGCCGGAAAAACTGTTTTTT. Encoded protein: CAISEGPEKLFF.

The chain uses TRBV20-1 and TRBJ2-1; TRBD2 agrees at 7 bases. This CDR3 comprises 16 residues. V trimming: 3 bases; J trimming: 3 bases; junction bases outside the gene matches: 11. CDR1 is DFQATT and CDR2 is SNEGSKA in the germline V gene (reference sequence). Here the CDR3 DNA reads TGCAGTGCTAGGATACCGGCGGGAGTAGGCTACAATGAGCAGTTCTTC. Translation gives CSARIPAGVGYNEQFF.

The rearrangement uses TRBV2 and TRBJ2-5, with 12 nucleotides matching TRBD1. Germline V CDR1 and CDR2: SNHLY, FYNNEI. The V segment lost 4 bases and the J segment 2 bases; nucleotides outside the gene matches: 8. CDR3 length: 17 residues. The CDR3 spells CASSARDRGPRQETQYF. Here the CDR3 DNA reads TGTGCCAGCAGTGCTCGGGACAGGGGGCCTCGGCAAGAGACCCAGTACTTC.

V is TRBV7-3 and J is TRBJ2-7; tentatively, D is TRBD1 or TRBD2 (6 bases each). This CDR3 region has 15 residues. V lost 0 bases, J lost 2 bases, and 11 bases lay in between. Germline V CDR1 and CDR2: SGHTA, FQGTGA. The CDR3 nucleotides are TGTGCCAGCAGCTTAACGGGGGGCGATACCTACGAGCAGTACTTC. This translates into CASSLTGGDTYEQYF.

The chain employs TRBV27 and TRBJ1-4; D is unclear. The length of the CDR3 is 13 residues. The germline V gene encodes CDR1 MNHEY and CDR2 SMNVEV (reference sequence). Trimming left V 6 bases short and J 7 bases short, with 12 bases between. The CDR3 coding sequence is TGTGCCAGCAGCGGGAGGACGGGTGAAAAACTGTTTTTT. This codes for CASSGRTGEKLFF. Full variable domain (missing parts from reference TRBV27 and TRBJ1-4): EAQVTQNPRYLITVTGKKLTVTCSQNMNHEYMSWYRQDPGLGLRQIYYSMNVEVTDKGDVPEGYKVSRKEKRNFPLILESPSPNQTSLYFCASSGRTGEKLFFGSGTQLSVL.

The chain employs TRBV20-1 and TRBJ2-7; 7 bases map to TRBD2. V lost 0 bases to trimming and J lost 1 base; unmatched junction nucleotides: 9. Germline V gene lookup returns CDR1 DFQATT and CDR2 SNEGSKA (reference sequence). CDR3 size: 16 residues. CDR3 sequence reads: CSAREIRRGLSYEQYF. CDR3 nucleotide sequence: TGCAGTGCTAGAGAGATCCGGCGGGGACTATCCTACGAGCAGTACTTC.

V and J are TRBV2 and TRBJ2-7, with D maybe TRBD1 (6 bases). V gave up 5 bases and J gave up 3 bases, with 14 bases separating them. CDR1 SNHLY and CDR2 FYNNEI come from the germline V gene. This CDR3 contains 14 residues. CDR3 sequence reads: CASSPGQRRYEQYF. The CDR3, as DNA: TGTGCCAGCAGTCCGGGACAACGACGCTACGAGCAGTACTTC.

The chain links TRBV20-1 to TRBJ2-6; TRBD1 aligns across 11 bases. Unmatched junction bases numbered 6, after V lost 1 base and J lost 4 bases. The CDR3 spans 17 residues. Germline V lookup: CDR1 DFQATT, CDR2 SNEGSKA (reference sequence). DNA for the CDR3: TGCAGTGCTAGAGTGGGGACAGGGGGAAGCGGGGCCAACGTCCTGACTTTC. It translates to CSARVGTGGSGANVLTF.